The entry that follows covers one T cell receptor (beta chain) sequence. This specimen comes from a study of T cell changes during pregnancy in multiple sclerosis. The CDR3 has 14 amino acids. CDR1 is SNHLY and CDR2 is FYNNEI in the germline V gene. V lost 6 bases, J lost 10 bases, and 13 bases stayed unmatched. Using immunoSEQ multiplex PCR, the repertoire was profiled, and TCRdb retains in-frame clones only, with some absent. The repertoire holds 30,000 to 45,000 clones, with 88% as singletons. The sample in question was CD4+ T cells from peripheral blood mononuclear cells, obtained before pregnancy. This sequence joins TRBV2 and TRBJ1-1, with TRBD1 matching over 8 bases. The TCR comes from a female donor with multiple sclerosis, enrolled in a pregnancy study. The CDR3 coding sequence is TGTGCCAGCAGCCAAAGGACAGGGACATTAGGAGCTTTCTTT. Translated, it gives CASSQRTGTLGAFF.